Listed below are T cell receptor beta chains from one sample, sequenced in a study of neurological immune-mediated disorders. MiXCR, applied by TCRdb to the 5' RACE reads, yields one record per CDR3 protein. The sample contains tens of thousands of distinct CDR3 sequences, around an eighth of which appear only once. Material for sequencing was PBMCs. The receptor source for this set is a woman aged 60-70 years in good health. The CDR3 runs from the conserved cysteine through the conserved F or W.

CDR3 protein: CSAIYPWTGSFF; J gene: TRBJ1-1; V gene: TRBV20-1; CDR3 length: 12
CDR3 protein: CASSLGDRYNEQFF; J gene: TRBJ2-1; V gene: TRBV7-8; CDR3 length: 14
CDR3 protein: CSASPIDQRIYEQYF; J gene: TRBJ2-7; V gene: TRBV20-1; CDR3 length: 15
CDR3 protein: CASSQAGTDVGYTF; J gene: TRBJ1-2; V gene: TRBV3-1; CDR3 length: 14
CDR3 protein: CASSYYINEQYF; J gene: TRBJ2-7; V gene: TRBV6-2/TRBV6-3; CDR3 length: 12
CDR3 protein: CATSDALTGGNQPQHF; J gene: TRBJ1-5; V gene: TRBV24-1; CDR3 length: 16
CDR3 protein: CASSQDRGEDSPLHF; J gene: TRBJ1-6; V gene: TRBV4-2; CDR3 length: 15
CDR3 protein: CASSDDNREDTQYF; J gene: TRBJ2-3; V gene: TRBV5-1; CDR3 length: 14
CDR3 protein: CASSLGQGYTGELFF; J gene: TRBJ2-2; V gene: TRBV5-1; CDR3 length: 15
CDR3 protein: CASSSLTGVSYNEQFF; J gene: TRBJ2-1; V gene: TRBV5-5; CDR3 length: 16
CDR3 protein: CASRKGQPNTGELFF; J gene: TRBJ2-2; V gene: TRBV5-1; CDR3 length: 15
CDR3 protein: CASSTEGVDTQYF; J gene: TRBJ2-3; V gene: TRBV5-1; CDR3 length: 13
CDR3 protein: CASDDSSNQPQHF; J gene: TRBJ1-5; V gene: TRBV5-1; CDR3 length: 13
CDR3 protein: CASSLGLITSGGETQYF; J gene: TRBJ2-5; V gene: TRBV5-1; CDR3 length: 17
CDR3 protein: CASRPRPGQNTEAFF; J gene: TRBJ1-1; V gene: TRBV5-5; CDR3 length: 15
CDR3 protein: CASSSEVGGRGAGEQFF; J gene: TRBJ2-1; V gene: TRBV9; CDR3 length: 17
CDR3 protein: CASSLIRGTVNTGELFF; J gene: TRBJ2-2; V gene: TRBV7-2; CDR3 length: 17
CDR3 protein: CASSPSRGASNEQFF; J gene: TRBJ2-1; V gene: TRBV12-3/TRBV12-4; CDR3 length: 15
CDR3 protein: CASSLLGLAGGTDAQYF; J gene: TRBJ2-3; V gene: TRBV27; CDR3 length: 17
CDR3 protein: CASSSTDEGTFF; J gene: TRBJ1-1; V gene: TRBV28; CDR3 length: 12
CDR3 protein: CSVEGRGRETQYF; J gene: TRBJ2-5; V gene: TRBV29-1; CDR3 length: 13
CDR3 protein: CASSPGGPIQYFGAGTGNAEGYTF; J gene: TRBJ1-2; V gene: TRBV7-2; CDR3 length: 24
CDR3 protein: CASSLLPGNEKLFF; J gene: TRBJ1-4; V gene: TRBV12-3/TRBV12-4; CDR3 length: 14
CDR3 protein: CSALAGSKNIQYF; J gene: TRBJ2-4; V gene: TRBV20-1; CDR3 length: 13
CDR3 protein: CASSLGFYGSMDGYTEAFF; J gene: TRBJ1-1; V gene: TRBV7-9; CDR3 length: 19
CDR3 protein: CASSQGKGFADTQYF; J gene: TRBJ2-3; V gene: TRBV4-1; CDR3 length: 15
CDR3 protein: CSARDHSNYGYTF; J gene: TRBJ1-2; V gene: TRBV20-1; CDR3 length: 13
CDR3 protein: CAIKGEGNQPQHF; J gene: TRBJ1-5; V gene: TRBV10-3; CDR3 length: 13
CDR3 protein: CASMGLYGYTF; J gene: TRBJ1-2; V gene: TRBV12-3/TRBV12-4; CDR3 length: 11
CDR3 protein: CSARGFSGGYEQFF; J gene: TRBJ2-1; V gene: TRBV20-1; CDR3 length: 14
CDR3 protein: CSAQTGGGGIHNEQFF; J gene: TRBJ2-1; V gene: TRBV20-1; CDR3 length: 16
CDR3 protein: CASSYSWGQPNSPLHF; J gene: TRBJ1-6; V gene: TRBV6-5; CDR3 length: 16
CDR3 protein: CSARDPSGTDNEQFF; J gene: TRBJ2-1; V gene: TRBV20-1; CDR3 length: 15
CDR3 protein: CASSPQQGTNYGYTF; J gene: TRBJ1-2; V gene: TRBV18; CDR3 length: 15
CDR3 protein: CASSLQGGSYEQYF; J gene: TRBJ2-7; V gene: TRBV7-8; CDR3 length: 14
CDR3 protein: CASSLQGESYNEQFF; J gene: TRBJ2-1; V gene: TRBV5-1; CDR3 length: 15
CDR3 protein: CSAIRGVSTDTQYF; J gene: TRBJ2-3; V gene: TRBV20-1; CDR3 length: 14
CDR3 protein: CASSGSGGWGTDTQYF; J gene: TRBJ2-3; V gene: TRBV7-2; CDR3 length: 16
CDR3 protein: CASSQYGTGAGANVLTF; J gene: TRBJ2-6; V gene: TRBV6-1; CDR3 length: 17
CDR3 protein: CASSQTGGEAFF; J gene: TRBJ1-1; V gene: TRBV4-2; CDR3 length: 12
CDR3 protein: CSVSMGATNTGELFF; J gene: TRBJ2-2; V gene: TRBV29-1; CDR3 length: 15
CDR3 protein: CATSDSRGVAAKNIQYF; J gene: TRBJ2-4; V gene: TRBV24-1; CDR3 length: 17
CDR3 protein: CASSLPTDTQYF; J gene: TRBJ2-3; V gene: TRBV12-3/TRBV12-4; CDR3 length: 12
CDR3 protein: CASRFRQATEAFF; J gene: TRBJ1-1; V gene: TRBV12-2; CDR3 length: 13
CDR3 protein: CASSLQPGQGSSYEQYF; J gene: TRBJ2-7; V gene: TRBV12-3/TRBV12-4; CDR3 length: 17
CDR3 protein: CATLSKGSGANVLTF; J gene: TRBJ2-6; V gene: TRBV27; CDR3 length: 15
CDR3 protein: CASSGGSFSNTEAFF; J gene: TRBJ1-1; V gene: TRBV7-6; CDR3 length: 15
CDR3 protein: CAISPTGVSYEQYF; J gene: TRBJ2-7; V gene: TRBV28; CDR3 length: 14
CDR3 protein: CASRPLTGTAYSGANVLTF; J gene: TRBJ2-6; V gene: TRBV6-5; CDR3 length: 19
CDR3 protein: CASSLERATYNEQFF; J gene: TRBJ2-1; V gene: TRBV7-2; CDR3 length: 15
CDR3 protein: CASSQPHLKNIQYF; J gene: TRBJ2-4; V gene: TRBV7-8; CDR3 length: 14
CDR3 protein: CSVVNWGGSYNEQFF; J gene: TRBJ2-1; V gene: TRBV29-1; CDR3 length: 15
CDR3 protein: CSARAQAMNEKLFF; J gene: TRBJ1-4; V gene: TRBV20-1; CDR3 length: 14
CDR3 protein: CASSTPLRDRGTEQYF; J gene: TRBJ2-7; V gene: TRBV27; CDR3 length: 16